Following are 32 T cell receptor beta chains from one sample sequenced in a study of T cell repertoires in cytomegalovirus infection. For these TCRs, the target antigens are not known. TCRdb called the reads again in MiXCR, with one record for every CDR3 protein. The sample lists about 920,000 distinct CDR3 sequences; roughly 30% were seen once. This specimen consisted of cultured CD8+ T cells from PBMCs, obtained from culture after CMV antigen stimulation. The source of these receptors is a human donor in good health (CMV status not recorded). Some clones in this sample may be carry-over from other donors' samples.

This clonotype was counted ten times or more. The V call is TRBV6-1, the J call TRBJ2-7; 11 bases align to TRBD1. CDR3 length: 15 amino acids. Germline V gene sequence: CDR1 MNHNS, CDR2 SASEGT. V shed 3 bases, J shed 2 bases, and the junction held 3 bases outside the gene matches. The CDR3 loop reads CASSEGQGEPYEQYF. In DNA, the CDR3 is TGTGCCAGCAGTGAGGGACAGGGGGAGCCCTACGAGCAGTACTTC.

Here the CDR3 reads CASSQSPAGLNTEAFF. CDR3 in DNA: TGCGCCAGCAGTCAATCTCCCGCAGGACTGAACACTGAAGCTTTCTTT. This chain links TRBV23-1 with TRBJ1-1; no reliable D call. TRBV23-1 is labeled an ORF, and its function is uncertain. V was clipped by 0 bases and J by 0 bases, with 11 bases between them. The CDR3 has 16 residues.

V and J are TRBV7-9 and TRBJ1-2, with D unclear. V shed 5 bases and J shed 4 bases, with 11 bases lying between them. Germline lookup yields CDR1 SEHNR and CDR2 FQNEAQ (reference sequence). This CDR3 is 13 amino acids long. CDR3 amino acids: CASSPRTSYGYTF. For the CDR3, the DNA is TGTGCCAGCAGCCCCCGGACGAGCTATGGCTACACCTTC.

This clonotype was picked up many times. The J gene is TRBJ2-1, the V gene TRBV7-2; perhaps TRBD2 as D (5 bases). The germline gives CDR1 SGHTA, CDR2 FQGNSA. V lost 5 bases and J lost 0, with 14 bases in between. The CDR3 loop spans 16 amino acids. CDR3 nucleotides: TGTGCCAGCAGCCTAACGCTACGGGGCTCCTACAATGAGCAGTTCTTC. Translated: CASSLTLRGSYNEQFF.

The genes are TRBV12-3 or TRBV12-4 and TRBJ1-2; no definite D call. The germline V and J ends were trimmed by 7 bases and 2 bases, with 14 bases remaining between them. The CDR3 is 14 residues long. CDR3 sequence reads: CASKGEQYNYGYTF. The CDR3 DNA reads TGTGCCAGCAAGGGAGAGCAATACAACTATGGCTACACCTTC.

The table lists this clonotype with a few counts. In DNA, the CDR3 is TGTGCCAGCAGCTTAGAGGGCATGGGGAGGACCCAGTACTTC. Residues: CASSLEGMGRTQYF. This chain joins TRBV7-8 and TRBJ2-5, with D tentatively TRBD2 (5 bases). The length of the CDR3 is 14 residues. Germline V gene lookup returns CDR1 SGHVS and CDR2 FQNEAQ. Between the trimmed V and J ends, which lost 1 base and 7 bases, there was a span of 13 bases. The whole variable domain, filled in from reference TRBV7-8 and TRBJ2-5, reads GAGVSQSPRYKVAKRGQDVALRCDPISGHVSLFWYQQALGQGPEFLTYFQNEAQLDKSGLPSDRFFAERPEGSVSTLKIQRTQQEDSAVYLCASSLEGMGRTQYFGPGTRLLVL.

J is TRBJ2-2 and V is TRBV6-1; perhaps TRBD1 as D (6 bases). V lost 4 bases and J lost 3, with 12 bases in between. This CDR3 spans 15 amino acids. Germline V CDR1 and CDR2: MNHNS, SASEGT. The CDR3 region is CASSGRDTDTGELFF. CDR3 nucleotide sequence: TGTGCCAGCAGTGGCCGGGACACCGACACCGGGGAGCTGTTTTTT.

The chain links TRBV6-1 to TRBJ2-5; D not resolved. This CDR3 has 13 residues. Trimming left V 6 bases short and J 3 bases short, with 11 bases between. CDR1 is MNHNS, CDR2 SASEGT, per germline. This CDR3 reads CASRTGRKETQYF. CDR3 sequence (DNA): TGTGCCAGCAGAACTGGACGGAAAGAGACCCAGTACTTC.

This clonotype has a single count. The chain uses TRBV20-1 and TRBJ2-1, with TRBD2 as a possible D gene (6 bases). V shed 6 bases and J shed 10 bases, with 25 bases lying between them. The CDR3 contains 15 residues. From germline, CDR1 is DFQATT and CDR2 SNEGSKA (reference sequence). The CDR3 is CSAPLAGSVRIEQFF. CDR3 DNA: TGCAGTGCCCCGTTGGCGGGGTCCGTGAGAATCGAGCAGTTCTTC.

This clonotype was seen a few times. CDR3 coding DNA: TGTGCCAGCAGTTCCCTTCAGTGGGCTGGGGCCAACGTCCTGACTTTC. It specifies CASSSLQWAGANVLTF. This chain uses TRBV27 with TRBJ2-6; D gene ambiguous. The CDR3 has 16 residues. CDR1 is MNHEY and CDR2 is SMNVEV in the germline V gene (reference sequence). Between the trimmed V and J ends, which lost 4 bases and 2 bases, there was a span of 12 bases.

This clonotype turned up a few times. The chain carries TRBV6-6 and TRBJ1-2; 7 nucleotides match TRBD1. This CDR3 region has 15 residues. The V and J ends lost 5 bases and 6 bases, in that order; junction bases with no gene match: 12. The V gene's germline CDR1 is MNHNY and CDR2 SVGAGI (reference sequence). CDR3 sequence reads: CASSNLTGYRHGYTF. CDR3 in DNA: TGTGCCAGCAGTAACCTGACAGGGTATAGGCATGGCTACACCTTC.

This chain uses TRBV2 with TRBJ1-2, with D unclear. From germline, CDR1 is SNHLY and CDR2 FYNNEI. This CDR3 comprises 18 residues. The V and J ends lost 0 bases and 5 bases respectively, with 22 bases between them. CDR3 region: CASSEAEWILPGNYGYTF. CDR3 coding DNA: TGTGCCAGCAGTGAAGCGGAGTGGATCTTACCCGGAAATTATGGCTACACCTTC.

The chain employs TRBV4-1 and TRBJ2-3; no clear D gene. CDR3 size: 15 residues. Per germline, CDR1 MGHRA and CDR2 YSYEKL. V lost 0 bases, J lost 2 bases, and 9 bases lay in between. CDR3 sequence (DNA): TGCGCCAGCAGCCAAGATACCCCCGCCACAGATACGCAGTATTTT. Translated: CASSQDTPATDTQYF.

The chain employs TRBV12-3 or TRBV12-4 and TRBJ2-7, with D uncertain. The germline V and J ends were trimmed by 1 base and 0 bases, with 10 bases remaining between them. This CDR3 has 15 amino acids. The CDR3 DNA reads TGTGCCAGCAGTTTAGTGCTGGAAAGCTCCTACGAGCAGTACTTC. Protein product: CASSLVLESSYEQYF.

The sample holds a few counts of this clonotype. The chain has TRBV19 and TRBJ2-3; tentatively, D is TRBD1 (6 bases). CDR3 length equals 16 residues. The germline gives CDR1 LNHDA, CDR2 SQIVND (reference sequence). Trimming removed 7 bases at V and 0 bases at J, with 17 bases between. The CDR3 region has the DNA TGTGCCAGTACCCTTAGGGCAGGGGCGAGCACAGATACGCAGTATTTT. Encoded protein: CASTLRAGASTDTQYF.

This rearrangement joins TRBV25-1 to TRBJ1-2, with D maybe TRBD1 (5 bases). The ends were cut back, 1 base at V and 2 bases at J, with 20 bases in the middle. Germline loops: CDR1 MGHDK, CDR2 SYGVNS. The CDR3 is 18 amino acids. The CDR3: CASSELGTLGASNYGYTF. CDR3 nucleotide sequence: TGTGCCAGCAGTGAATTAGGTACGCTCGGGGCATCGAACTATGGCTACACCTTC.

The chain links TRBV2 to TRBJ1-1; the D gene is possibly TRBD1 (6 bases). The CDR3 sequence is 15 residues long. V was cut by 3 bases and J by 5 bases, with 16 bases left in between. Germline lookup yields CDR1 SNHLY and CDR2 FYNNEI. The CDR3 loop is CASSEVSGVRTEAFF. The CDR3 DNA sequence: TGTGCCAGCAGTGAGGTATCAGGGGTAAGGACTGAAGCTTTCTTT.

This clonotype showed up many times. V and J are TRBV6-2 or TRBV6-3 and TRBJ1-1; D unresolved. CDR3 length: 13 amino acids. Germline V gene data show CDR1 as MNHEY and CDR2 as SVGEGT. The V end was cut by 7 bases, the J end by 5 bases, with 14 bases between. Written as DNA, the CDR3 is TGTGCCAGCACCCACGAGGGATGGACTGAAGCTTTCTTT. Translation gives CASTHEGWTEAFF.

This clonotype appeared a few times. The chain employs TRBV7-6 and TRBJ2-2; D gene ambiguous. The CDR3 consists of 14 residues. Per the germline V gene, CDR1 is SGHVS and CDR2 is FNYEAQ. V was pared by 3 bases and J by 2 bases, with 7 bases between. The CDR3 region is CASSFNYNTGELFF. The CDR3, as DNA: TGTGCCAGCAGCTTCAACTATAACACCGGGGAGCTGTTTTTT.

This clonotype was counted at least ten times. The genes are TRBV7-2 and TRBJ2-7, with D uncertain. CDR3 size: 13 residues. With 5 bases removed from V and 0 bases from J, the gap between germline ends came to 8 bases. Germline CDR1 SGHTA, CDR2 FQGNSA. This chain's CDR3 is CASSRTSSYEQYF. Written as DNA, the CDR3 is TGTGCCAGCAGCCGTACGAGCTCCTACGAGCAGTACTTC.

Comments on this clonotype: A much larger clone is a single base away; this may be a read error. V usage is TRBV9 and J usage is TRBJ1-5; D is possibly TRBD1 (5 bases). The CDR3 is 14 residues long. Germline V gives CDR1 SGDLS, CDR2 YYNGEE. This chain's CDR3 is CASSTSGGNQAQHF. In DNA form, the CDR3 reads TGTGCCAGCAGCACCTCGGGGGGAAATCAGGCCCAGCATTTT.

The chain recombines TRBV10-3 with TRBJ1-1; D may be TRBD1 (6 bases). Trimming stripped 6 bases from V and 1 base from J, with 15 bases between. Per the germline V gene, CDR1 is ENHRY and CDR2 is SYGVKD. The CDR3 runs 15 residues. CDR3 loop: CAIRRSRGTNTEAFF. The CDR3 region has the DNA TGTGCCATCAGGAGGAGCAGGGGAACGAACACTGAAGCTTTCTTT.

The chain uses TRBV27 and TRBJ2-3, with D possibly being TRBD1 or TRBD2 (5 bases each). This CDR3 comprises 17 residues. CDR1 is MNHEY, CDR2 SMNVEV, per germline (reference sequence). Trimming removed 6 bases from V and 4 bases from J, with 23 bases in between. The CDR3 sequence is CASSPLGARAPSDTQYF. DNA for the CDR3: TGTGCCAGCAGCCCCCTCGGGGCGAGGGCACCCTCAGATACGCAGTATTTT.

CDR3 DNA sequence: TGCAGCGTACCCTGGACAGGGATTGGCATAGATACGCAGTATTTT. This codes for CSVPWTGIGIDTQYF. The chain uses TRBV29-1 and TRBJ2-3; 8 bases line up with TRBD1. Germline CDR1 SQVTM, CDR2 ANQGSEA. This CDR3 comprises 15 residues. V gave up 6 bases and J gave up 5 bases; unmatched junction bases: 13.

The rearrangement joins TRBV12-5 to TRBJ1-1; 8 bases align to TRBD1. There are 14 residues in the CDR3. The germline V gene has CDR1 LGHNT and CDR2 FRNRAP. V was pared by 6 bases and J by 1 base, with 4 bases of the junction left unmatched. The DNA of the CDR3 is TGTGCTAGTGGCCCGGGACAGGCGAACACTGAAGCTTTCTTT. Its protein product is CASGPGQANTEAFF.

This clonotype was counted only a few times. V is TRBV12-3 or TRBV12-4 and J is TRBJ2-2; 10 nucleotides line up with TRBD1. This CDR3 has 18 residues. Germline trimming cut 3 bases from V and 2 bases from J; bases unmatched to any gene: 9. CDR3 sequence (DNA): TGTGCCAGCAGTTTTCATGTCCGGGACAGGGGTAACACCGGGGAGCTGTTTTTT. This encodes CASSFHVRDRGNTGELFF.

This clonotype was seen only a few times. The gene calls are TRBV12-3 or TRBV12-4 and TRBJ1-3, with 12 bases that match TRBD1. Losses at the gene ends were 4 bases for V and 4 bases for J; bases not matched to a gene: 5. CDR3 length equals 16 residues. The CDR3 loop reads CASSSGQGAYGNTIYF. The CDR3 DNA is TGTGCCAGCAGTTCGGGACAGGGGGCTTACGGAAACACCATATATTTT.

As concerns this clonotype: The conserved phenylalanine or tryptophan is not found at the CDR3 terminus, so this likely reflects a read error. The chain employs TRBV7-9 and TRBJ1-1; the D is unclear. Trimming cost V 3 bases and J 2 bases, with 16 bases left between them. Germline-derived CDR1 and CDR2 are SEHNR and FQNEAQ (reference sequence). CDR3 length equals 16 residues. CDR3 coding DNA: TGTGCCAGCAGCTTCAACTTCGAGATACCAAACACTGAAGCTTTCTAT. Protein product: CASSFNFEIPNTEAFY.

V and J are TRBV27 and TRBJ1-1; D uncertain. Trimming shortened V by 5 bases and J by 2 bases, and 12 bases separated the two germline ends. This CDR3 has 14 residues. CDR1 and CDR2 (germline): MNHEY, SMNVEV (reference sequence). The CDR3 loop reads CASSLLSFNTEAFF. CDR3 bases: TGTGCCAGCAGTCTACTGTCTTTTAACACTGAAGCTTTCTTT.

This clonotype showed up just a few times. The CDR3 sequence: CATSDLGGLAGNTDTQYF. The CDR3 bases are TGTGCCACCAGTGATTTAGGGGGACTAGCGGGGAACACAGATACGCAGTATTTT. The chain has TRBV24-1 and TRBJ2-3, with 13 bases matching TRBD2. This CDR3 has 18 residues. Germline CDR1 KGHDR, CDR2 SFDVKD. V shed 1 base, J shed 2 bases, and the junction held 5 bases outside the gene matches.

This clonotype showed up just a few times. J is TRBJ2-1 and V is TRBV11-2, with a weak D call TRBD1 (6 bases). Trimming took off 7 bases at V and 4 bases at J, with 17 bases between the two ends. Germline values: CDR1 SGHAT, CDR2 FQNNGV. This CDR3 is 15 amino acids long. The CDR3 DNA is TGTGCCAGCAACCTACGGGCAGGGGAATACAATGAGCAGTTCTTC. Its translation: CASNLRAGEYNEQFF.

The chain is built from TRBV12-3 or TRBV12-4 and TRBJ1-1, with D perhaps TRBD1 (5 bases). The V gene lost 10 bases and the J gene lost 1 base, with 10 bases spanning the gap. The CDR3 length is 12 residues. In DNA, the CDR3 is TGTGCCATCAACAGGCAGAACACTGAAGCTTTCTTT. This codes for CAINRQNTEAFF.